The 5 T cell receptor beta chains in this list originate from one sample, sequenced in a study of T cell repertoires in cytomegalovirus infection. TCRdb analysed the reads with MiXCR anew, one entry per CDR3 protein. Seen here are about 500,000 distinct CDR3 sequences, 25% to 35% observed once, and the top ten hold under 20%. No antigen has been identified for these receptors. Sample: cultured PBMCs, taken from culture after CMV antigen stimulation. These receptors all come from a human donor in good health (CMV status not recorded). Some clones in this sample may be carry-over from other donors' samples.

This clonotype has just one count. The DNA of the CDR3 is TGCAGTGCTCAACAGGACTATGGCTACACCTTC. Protein product: CSAQQDYGYTF. The chain is built from TRBV20-1 and TRBJ1-2; D perhaps matches TRBD1 (5 bases). CDR3 length equals 11 residues. V lost 5 bases and J 3 bases, leaving 7 bases between the germline ends. Germline V gene data show CDR1 as DFQATT and CDR2 as SNEGSKA (reference sequence).

This clonotype was picked up a small number of times. The chain combines TRBV7-2 with TRBJ2-2, with TRBD2 identical over 7 bases. The junction had 7 bases not matched to a gene; V was cut back by 2 bases and J by 1 base. This CDR3 has 17 residues. CDR1 and CDR2 (germline): SGHTA, FQGNSA. The CDR3 DNA reads TGTGCCAGCAGCTTAAGTTTGCTAGCGGTGAACACCGGGGAGCTGTTTTTT. Translating gives CASSLSLLAVNTGELFF. Variable domain in full (rest from reference TRBV7-2 and TRBJ2-2): GAGVSQSPSNKVTEKGKDVELRCDPISGHTALYWYRQSLGQGLEFLIYFQGNSAPDKSGLPSDRFSAERTGGSVSTLTIQRTQQEDSAVYLCASSLSLLAVNTGELFFGEGSRLTVL.

This chain uses TRBV7-4 with TRBJ1-1; weak D call: TRBD1 (6 bases). The CDR3 extends over 15 amino acids. V was clipped by 5 bases and J by 5 bases, with 18 bases between them. Per the germline V gene, CDR1 is SGHVT and CDR2 is SQSDAQ. CDR3 in DNA: TGTGCCAGCAGCCCAACCGGGACACAGACTACTGAAGCTTTCTTT. This encodes CASSPTGTQTTEAFF.

The rearrangement links TRBV5-1 to TRBJ2-5, with 12 bases lining up with TRBD2. There are 16 residues in the CDR3. Germline V lookup: CDR1 SGHRS, CDR2 YFSETQ. Trimming took 4 bases from V and 5 from J; bases not matched to a gene: 9. Here the CDR3 DNA reads TGCGCCAGCAGCCTCCTCCTAGCGGGAGGGGGGGAGACCCAGTACTTC. Translated: CASSLLLAGGGETQYF.

The chain links TRBV19 to TRBJ1-1; D is possibly TRBD1 (6 bases). The V end was cut by 6 bases, the J end by 4 bases, with 18 bases between. Germline CDR1 is LNHDA and CDR2 is SQIVND (reference sequence). There are 15 residues in the CDR3. The CDR3 sequence is CASSPRATGGTEAFF. In nucleotides, the CDR3 is TGTGCCAGTAGCCCAAGAGCGACAGGCGGCACTGAAGCTTTCTTT.